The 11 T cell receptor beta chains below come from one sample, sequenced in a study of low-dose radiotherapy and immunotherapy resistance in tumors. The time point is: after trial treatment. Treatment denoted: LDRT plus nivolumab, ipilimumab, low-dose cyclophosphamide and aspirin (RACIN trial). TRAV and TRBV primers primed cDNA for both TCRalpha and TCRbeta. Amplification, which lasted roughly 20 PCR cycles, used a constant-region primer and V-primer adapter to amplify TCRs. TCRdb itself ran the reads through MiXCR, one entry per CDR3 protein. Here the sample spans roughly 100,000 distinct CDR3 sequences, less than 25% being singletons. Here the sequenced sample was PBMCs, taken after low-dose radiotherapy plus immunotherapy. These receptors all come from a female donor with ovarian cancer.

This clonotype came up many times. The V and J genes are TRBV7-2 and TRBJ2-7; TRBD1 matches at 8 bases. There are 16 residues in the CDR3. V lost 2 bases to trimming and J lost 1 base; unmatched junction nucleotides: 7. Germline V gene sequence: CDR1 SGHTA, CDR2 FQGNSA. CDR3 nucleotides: TGTGCCAGCAGCTTAACGTCCGGGACAGGTTCCTACGAGCAGTACTTC. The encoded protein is CASSLTSGTGSYEQYF. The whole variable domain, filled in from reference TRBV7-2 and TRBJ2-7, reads GAGVSQSPSNKVTEKGKDVELRCDPISGHTALYWYRQSLGQGLEFLIYFQGNSAPDKSGLPSDRFSAERTGGSVSTLTIQRTQQEDSAVYLCASSLTSGTGSYEQYFGPGTRLTVT.

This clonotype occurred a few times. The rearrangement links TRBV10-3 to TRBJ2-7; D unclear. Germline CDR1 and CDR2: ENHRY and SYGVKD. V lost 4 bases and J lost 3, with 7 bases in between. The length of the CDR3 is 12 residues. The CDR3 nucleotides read TGTGCCATCAGTGTTGATCTCTACGAGCAGTACTTC. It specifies CAISVDLYEQYF.

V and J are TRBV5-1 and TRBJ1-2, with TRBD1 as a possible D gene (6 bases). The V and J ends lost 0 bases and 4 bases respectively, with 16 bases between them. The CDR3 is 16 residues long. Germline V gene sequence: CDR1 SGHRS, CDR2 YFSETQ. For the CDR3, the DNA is TGCGCCAGCAGCTTGGCCCATCAGGGGTCAAGCTATGGCTACACCTTC. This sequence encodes CASSLAHQGSSYGYTF.

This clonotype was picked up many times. The CDR3 nucleotides read TGCAGCGTGGATCCCGGACGAGGGACCGACGAGCAGTACTTC. Translation: CSVDPGRGTDEQYF. The chain couples TRBV29-1 to TRBJ2-7; the D gene could be TRBD1 or TRBD2 (5 bases each). Germline CDR1 reads SQVTM; CDR2 reads ANQGSEA. The V gene lost 6 bases and the J gene lost 5 bases, with 20 bases spanning the gap. The CDR3 consists of 14 residues.

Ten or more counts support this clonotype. The CDR3 spells CASSESTDTQYF. The CDR3 nucleotides are TGTGCCAGCAGTGAAAGCACAGATACGCAGTATTTT. The chain couples TRBV6-2 or TRBV6-3 to TRBJ2-3; D unclear. V lost 5 bases and J 0 bases, leaving 3 bases between the germline ends. The CDR3 is made up of 12 amino acids. CDR1 is MNHEY, CDR2 SVGEGT, per germline.

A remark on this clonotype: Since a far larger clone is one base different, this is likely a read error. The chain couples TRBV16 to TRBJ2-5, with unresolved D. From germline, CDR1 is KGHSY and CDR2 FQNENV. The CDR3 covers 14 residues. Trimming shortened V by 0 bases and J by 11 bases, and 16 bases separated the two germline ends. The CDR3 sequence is CASSQSVLGNEQYF. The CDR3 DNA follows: TGTGCCAGCAGCCAATCGGTCCTCGGCAATGAGCAGTACTTC.

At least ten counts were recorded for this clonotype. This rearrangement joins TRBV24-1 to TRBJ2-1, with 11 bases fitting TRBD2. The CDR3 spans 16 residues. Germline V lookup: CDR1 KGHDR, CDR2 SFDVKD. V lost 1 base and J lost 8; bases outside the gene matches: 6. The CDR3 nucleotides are TGTGCCACCAGTGATTTTACTAGCGGGAGAGGGGATGAGCAGTTCTTC. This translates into CATSDFTSGRGDEQFF.

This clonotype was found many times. CDR3 coding DNA: TGTGCCAGCAGCTTAGCTAGTCAGGGACTGATCCAAGAGACCCAGTACTTC. It is translated as CASSLASQGLIQETQYF. The chain employs TRBV7-2 and TRBJ2-5; D is possibly TRBD2 (6 bases). CDR1 and CDR2 from the germline V gene are SGHTA and FQGNSA. This CDR3 region has 17 residues. Trimming shortened V by 0 bases and J by 1 base, and 15 bases separated the two germline ends.

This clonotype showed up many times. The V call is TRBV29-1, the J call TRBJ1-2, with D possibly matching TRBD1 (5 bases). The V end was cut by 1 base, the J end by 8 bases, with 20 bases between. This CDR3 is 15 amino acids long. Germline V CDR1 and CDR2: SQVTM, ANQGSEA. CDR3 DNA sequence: TGCAGCGTTGAAGTCTGGCGGCAGGGCGAGACCGGCTACACCTTC. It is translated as CSVEVWRQGETGYTF.

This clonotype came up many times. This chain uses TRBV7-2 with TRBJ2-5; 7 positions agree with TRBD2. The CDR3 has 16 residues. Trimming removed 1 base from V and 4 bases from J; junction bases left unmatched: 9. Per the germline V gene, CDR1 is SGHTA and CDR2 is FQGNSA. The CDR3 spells CASSLVGGQGGETQYF. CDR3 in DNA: TGTGCCAGCAGCTTAGTGGGAGGGCAGGGCGGAGAGACCCAGTACTTC. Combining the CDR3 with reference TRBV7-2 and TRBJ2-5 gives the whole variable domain GAGVSQSPSNKVTEKGKDVELRCDPISGHTALYWYRQSLGQGLEFLIYFQGNSAPDKSGLPSDRFSAERTGGSVSTLTIQRTQQEDSAVYLCASSLVGGQGGETQYFGPGTRLLVL.

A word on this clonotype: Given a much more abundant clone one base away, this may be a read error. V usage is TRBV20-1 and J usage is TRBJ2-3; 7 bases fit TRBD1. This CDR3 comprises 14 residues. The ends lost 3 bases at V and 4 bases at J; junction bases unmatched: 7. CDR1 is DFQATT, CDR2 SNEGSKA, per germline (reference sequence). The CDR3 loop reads CSASGQGGPDTQYF. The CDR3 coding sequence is TGCAGTGCTAGCGGGCAAGGGGGCCCAGATACGCAGTATTTT.